Each of the 24 T cell receptor beta chains below was sequenced from the same sample in a study of shared clonotypes between healthy human individuals. Data came from immunoSEQ multiplex PCR; TCRdb stores just in-frame clones and leaves some out. The sample carries just over 2,000,000 clones, about 95% recorded once. Only CD45RO-negative cells positively selected for CCR7 counted as naive CD8 cells, so terminally differentiated effector memory CD45RA+ cells were excluded. The sequenced sample consisted of naive CD8+ T cells sorted from blood. These TCRs come from a man aged 18 to 29 in good health.

With regard to this clone: The sample holds other DNA sequences that translate to the same CDR3. The chain joins TRBV7-2 to TRBJ2-7, with D perhaps TRBD1 (5 bases). Germline V lookup: CDR1 SGHTA, CDR2 FQGNSA. The CDR3 contains 13 residues. Between the trimmed V and J ends, which lost 6 bases and 0 bases, there was a span of 9 bases. The CDR3 loop reads CASSPGLSYEQYF. CDR3 in DNA: TGTGCCAGCAGTCCAGGGCTCTCCTACGAGCAGTACTTC.

CDR3 amino acids: CASSQDKLPGPYEQYF. The CDR3 DNA reads as TGCGCCAGCAGCCAAGATAAATTACCAGGCCCCTACGAGCAGTACTTC. This chain connects TRBV4-1 to TRBJ2-7; no clear D. Between the trimmed V and J ends, which lost 0 bases and 2 bases, there was a span of 14 bases. Germline lookup yields CDR1 MGHRA and CDR2 YSYEKL. This CDR3 has 16 residues.

V is TRBV21-1 and J is TRBJ2-7. TRBV21-1 corresponds to a pseudogene. The CDR3 spans 11 residues. CDR3 in amino acids: CASSKGGEQYF. The CDR3, as DNA: TGTGCCAGCAGCAAAGGGGGCGAGCAGTACTTC.

In this sample, this clone turned up once. The rearrangement links TRBV4-3 to TRBJ2-1; 10 nucleotides align to TRBD2. The CDR3 spans 16 residues. Per germline, CDR1 LGHNA and CDR2 YSLEER. J was trimmed by 1 base and V by 6 bases; bases with no gene match: 6. The CDR3 coding sequence is TGCGCCAGCAGACCCACACTAGCGGGGTCCTACAATGAGCAGTTCTTC. This encodes CASRPTLAGSYNEQFF.

The rearrangement links TRBV6-5 to TRBJ2-7; possibly TRBD2 for D (5 bases). Germline values: CDR1 MNHEY, CDR2 SVGAGI. Trimming left V 6 bases short and J 3 bases short, with 18 bases between. CDR3 length equals 15 residues. CDR3 loop: CASSLSDGVGYEQYF. DNA for the CDR3: TGTGCCAGCAGCCTATCCGACGGGGTGGGCTACGAGCAGTACTTC.

The J gene is TRBJ2-7, the V gene TRBV6-1, with 10 positions matching TRBD1. V was clipped by 10 bases and J by 2 bases; unmatched bases: 8. CDR1 and CDR2 from the germline V gene are MNHNS and SASEGT. This CDR3 has 14 residues. The CDR3 nucleotides are TGTGCCAACTCAGTGGGACAGGGGACCTACGAGCAGTACTTC. The encoded protein is CANSVGQGTYEQYF.

The rearrangement uses TRBV28 and TRBJ2-3; D tentatively reads TRBD1 or TRBD2 (5 bases each). In germline, CDR1 is MDHEN, CDR2 SYDVKM. The germline V and J ends were trimmed by 3 bases and 5 bases, with 12 bases remaining between them. There are 14 residues in the CDR3. This CDR3 reads CASSLASGQDTQYF. The CDR3 DNA sequence: TGTGCCAGCAGTTTGGCGAGCGGACAAGATACGCAGTATTTT.

V is TRBV9 and J is TRBJ1-2; the D is unclear. Trimming pared 0 bases from V and 8 bases from J, leaving 14 bases between. This CDR3 region has 14 residues. Germline values: CDR1 SGDLS, CDR2 YYNGEE. DNA of the CDR3: TGTGCCAGCAGCGTAGGCTCTAGGGATGGGGGCTACACCTTC. This encodes CASSVGSRDGGYTF. Full variable domain (missing parts from reference TRBV9 and TRBJ1-2): DSGVTQTPKHLITATGQRVTLRCSPRSGDLSVYWYQQSLDQGLQFLIQYYNGEERAKGNILERFSAQQFPDLHSELNLSSLELGDSALYFCASSVGSRDGGYTFGSGTRLTVV.

In the case of this clone: The sample has other DNA sequences that encode this CDR3 too. The chain carries TRBV9 and TRBJ2-7; 11 positions match TRBD2. Trimming cost V 3 bases and J 4 bases; bases outside gene matches: 6. The CDR3 runs 15 residues. Looked up from germline, CDR1 is SGDLS and CDR2 is YYNGEE. Here the CDR3 reads CASSATGTSGYEQYF. As DNA, the CDR3 is TGTGCCAGCAGCGCAACCGGGACTAGCGGTTACGAGCAGTACTTC.

The rearrangement joins TRBV11-2 to TRBJ2-7; the D is unclear. V was clipped by 1 base and J by 3 bases, with 7 bases between them. This CDR3 contains 13 residues. Germline V gene sequence: CDR1 SGHAT, CDR2 FQNNGV. CDR3 DNA: TGTGCCAGCAGCTTAGGGGCGCGCTACGAGCAGTACTTC. Encoded protein: CASSLGARYEQYF.

The CDR3 nucleotides are TGCAGCGTTGAAGGCCGACTAGCGGGGGGCCCCAATGAGCAGTTCTTC. Residues: CSVEGRLAGGPNEQFF. The rearrangement links TRBV29-1 to TRBJ2-1; 13 bases align to TRBD2. With 1 base clipped from V and 6 bases from J, the junction kept 6 bases outside the gene matches. This CDR3 spans 16 amino acids. Per the germline V gene, CDR1 is SQVTM and CDR2 is ANQGSEA.

The chain employs TRBV27 and TRBJ2-7, with D perhaps given as TRBD1 or TRBD2 (6 bases each). CDR3 length: 17 residues. V gave up 3 bases and J gave up 2 bases, with 20 bases separating them. Germline CDR1 MNHEY, CDR2 SMNVEV (reference sequence). Here the CDR3 DNA reads TGTGCCAGCAGTTTTCTAGCCACCGGGGGACAAGCCTACGAGCAGTACTTC. Translating gives CASSFLATGGQAYEQYF.

The V and J genes are TRBV30 and TRBJ2-1; 9 bases agree with TRBD2. Losses at the gene ends were 4 bases for V and 1 base for J; bases not matched to a gene: 5. The germline gives CDR1 GTSNPN, CDR2 SVGIG (reference sequence). The CDR3 length is 15 residues. The CDR3 nucleotides are TGTGCCTGGACTATCCTAGCGGGGTCCTACAATGAGCAGTTCTTC. Translated, it gives CAWTILAGSYNEQFF.

The chain recombines TRBV9 with TRBJ1-6; 7 nucleotides agree with TRBD1. V dropped 3 bases and J dropped 5; count of bases not matched to a gene: 2. Germline V gene sequence: CDR1 SGDLS, CDR2 YYNGEE. This CDR3 has 14 amino acids. CDR3 sequence (DNA): TGTGCCAGCAGCGGACAGGGACATAATTCACCCCTCCACTTT. The encoded protein is CASSGQGHNSPLHF.

This clone has a single count. V gene TRBV28 combines with J gene TRBJ2-7; D is unresolved. The CDR3 has 15 residues. Germline CDR1 and CDR2: MDHEN and SYDVKM. The ends were cut back, 4 bases at V and 3 bases at J, with 16 bases in the middle. In nucleotides, the CDR3 is TGTGCCAGCAGTTCTGGGAAAGACAATAACTACGAGCAGTACTTC. This encodes CASSSGKDNNYEQYF.

V gene TRBV10-3 combines with J gene TRBJ2-6; 9 bases line up with TRBD2. The CDR3 runs to 17 residues. The germline V gene encodes CDR1 ENHRY and CDR2 SYGVKD. J gave up 1 base and V 4 bases, and 5 bases lay outside the gene matches. CDR3: CAISAVAGESGANVLTF. The CDR3 DNA reads as TGTGCCATCAGTGCGGTAGCGGGAGAGTCTGGGGCCAACGTCCTGACTTTC.

The V gene is TRBV5-6, the J gene TRBJ2-7, with D possibly being TRBD1 or TRBD2 (5 bases each). The V end was cut by 4 bases, the J end by 6 bases, with 14 bases between. In germline, CDR1 is SGHDT, CDR2 YYEEEE. There are 13 residues in the CDR3. CDR3 in DNA: TGTGCCAGCAGCCTGGGGACGGCCGGCGAGCAGTACTTC. Amino acid sequence: CASSLGTAGEQYF.

The sample holds one count of this clone. This chain connects TRBV9 to TRBJ2-7; the match to TRBD1 covers 8 bases. Germline V gene sequence: CDR1 SGDLS, CDR2 YYNGEE. The CDR3 consists of 14 residues. The junction had 6 bases not matched to a gene; V was cut back by 3 bases and J by 4 bases. Here the CDR3 reads CASSETGVGYEQYF. Here the CDR3 DNA reads TGTGCCAGCAGCGAGACAGGGGTAGGTTACGAGCAGTACTTC. Looking up the rest from reference TRBV9 and TRBJ2-7 gives the full variable domain: DSGVTQTPKHLITATGQRVTLRCSPRSGDLSVYWYQQSLDQGLQFLIQYYNGEERAKGNILERFSAQQFPDLHSELNLSSLELGDSALYFCASSETGVGYEQYFGPGTRLTVT.

The rearrangement uses TRBV7-6 and TRBJ2-7; D tentatively fits TRBD1 or TRBD2 (6 bases each). Germline CDR1 and CDR2: SGHVS and FNYEAQ. V lost 5 bases and J 1 base, leaving 15 bases between the germline ends. The CDR3 has 15 amino acids. CDR3 bases: TGTGCCAGCAGCCCACCAAGGGGGGCGTCCTACGAGCAGTACTTC. Translated, it gives CASSPPRGASYEQYF.

V usage is TRBV9 and J usage is TRBJ1-2, with 7 bases identical to TRBD1. V lost 3 bases to trimming and J lost 4 bases; unmatched junction nucleotides: 9. Germline V gene sequence: CDR1 SGDLS, CDR2 YYNGEE. This CDR3 region has 15 residues. The CDR3 sequence is CASSAGDRGTYGYTF. In DNA form, the CDR3 reads TGTGCCAGCAGCGCCGGGGACAGAGGAACCTATGGCTACACCTTC. The full variable domain, rest sourced from reference TRBV9 and TRBJ1-2, is DSGVTQTPKHLITATGQRVTLRCSPRSGDLSVYWYQQSLDQGLQFLIQYYNGEERAKGNILERFSAQQFPDLHSELNLSSLELGDSALYFCASSAGDRGTYGYTFGSGTRLTVV.

This chain connects TRBV7-3 to TRBJ1-1; TRBD1 is a possible D gene (5 bases). Between the trimmed V and J ends, which lost 1 base and 1 base, there was a span of 19 bases. From germline, CDR1 is SGHTA and CDR2 FQGTGA. The CDR3 is made up of 18 amino acids. The CDR3 coding sequence is TGTGCCAGCAGCTTAATAGGGGCGGACGAGAAATGGAACACTGAAGCTTTCTTT. Its translation is CASSLIGADEKWNTEAFF.

Only one count was recorded for this clone. The chain carries TRBV7-9 and TRBJ2-7; TRBD1 matches 8 bases. Germline loops: CDR1 SEHNR, CDR2 FQNEAQ (reference sequence). The V and J ends lost 5 bases and 6 bases, in that order; junction bases with no gene match: 9. The CDR3 length is 14 residues. CDR3 amino acids: CASSGDRGSGEQYF. Written as DNA, the CDR3 is TGTGCCAGCAGCGGAGACAGGGGTTCGGGCGAGCAGTACTTC.

In nucleotides, the CDR3 is TGTGCCATCAGTGAAGTGGGGGGGGCCAGTGAGCAGTTCTTC. This translates into CAISEVGGASEQFF. The chain carries TRBV10-3 and TRBJ2-1; the D gene is possibly TRBD2 (7 bases). V was shortened by 3 bases and J by 9 bases, with 15 bases between the two germline ends. This CDR3 spans 14 amino acids. Germline values: CDR1 ENHRY, CDR2 SYGVKD.

The chain combines TRBV7-9 with TRBJ2-1; the D is unclear. The germline CDR1 and CDR2 sequences are SEHNR and FQNEAQ (reference sequence). The CDR3 spans 14 residues. Trimming left V 1 base short and J 4 bases short, with 8 bases between. CDR3 nucleotides: TGTGCCAGCAGCTTAGGCGGTATATACAATGAGCAGTTCTTC. Amino acids: CASSLGGIYNEQFF.